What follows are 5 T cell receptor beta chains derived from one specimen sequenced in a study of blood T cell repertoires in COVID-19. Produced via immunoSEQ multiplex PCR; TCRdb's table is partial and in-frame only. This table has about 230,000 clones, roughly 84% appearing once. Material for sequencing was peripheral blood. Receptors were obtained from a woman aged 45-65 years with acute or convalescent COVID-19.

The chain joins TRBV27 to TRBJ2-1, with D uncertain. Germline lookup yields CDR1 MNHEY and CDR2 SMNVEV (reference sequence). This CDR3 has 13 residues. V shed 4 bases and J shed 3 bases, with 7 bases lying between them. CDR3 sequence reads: CASSSENYNEQFF. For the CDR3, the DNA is TGTGCCAGCAGTTCCGAGAACTACAATGAGCAGTTCTTC.

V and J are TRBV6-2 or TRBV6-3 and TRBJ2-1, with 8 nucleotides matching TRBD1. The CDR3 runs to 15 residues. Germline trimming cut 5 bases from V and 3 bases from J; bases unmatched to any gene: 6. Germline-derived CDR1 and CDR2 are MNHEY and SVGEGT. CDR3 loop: CASSPATGDYNEQFF. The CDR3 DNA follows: TGTGCCAGCAGTCCCGCGACAGGGGACTACAATGAGCAGTTCTTC.

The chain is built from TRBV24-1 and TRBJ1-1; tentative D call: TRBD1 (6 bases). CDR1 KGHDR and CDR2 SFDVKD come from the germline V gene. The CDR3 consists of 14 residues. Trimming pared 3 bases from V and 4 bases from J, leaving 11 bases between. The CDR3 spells CATSDGGAGTEAFF. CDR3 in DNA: TGTGCCACCAGTGATGGGGGCGCGGGCACTGAAGCTTTCTTT.

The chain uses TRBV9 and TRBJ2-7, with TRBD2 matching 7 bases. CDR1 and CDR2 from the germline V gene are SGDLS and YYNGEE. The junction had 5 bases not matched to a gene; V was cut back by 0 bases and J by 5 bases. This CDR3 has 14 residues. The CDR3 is CASSVAGGTNEQYF. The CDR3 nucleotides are TGTGCCAGCAGCGTAGCCGGGGGGACCAACGAGCAGTACTTC.

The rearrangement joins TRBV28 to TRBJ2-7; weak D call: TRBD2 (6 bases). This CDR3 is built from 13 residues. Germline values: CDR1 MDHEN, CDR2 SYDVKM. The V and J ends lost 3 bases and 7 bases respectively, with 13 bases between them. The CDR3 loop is CASSFPGTGEQYF. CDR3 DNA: TGTGCCAGCAGTTTCCCCGGGACTGGAGAGCAGTACTTC.